This TCR beta chain originates from a study of patients and donors after allogeneic stem cell transplantation. A single record per CDR3 protein comes from TCRdb applying MiXCR to the RT-PCR reads. The profile shows about 230,000 distinct CDR3 sequences, 14% of them singletons. This clonotype was counted ten times or more. V lost 5 bases, J lost 11 bases, and 9 bases stayed unmatched. Germline lookup yields CDR1 SQVTM and CDR2 ANQGSEA. There are 13 residues in the CDR3. This clonotype was sampled from a human donor who was either an allogeneic HSCT recipient or a stem cell or donor lymphocyte infusion donor (not recorded which). It is not recorded whose cells these are; they may come from a transplant donor. This chain joins TRBV29-1 and TRBJ1-4; 9 positions agree with TRBD1. The specimen sequenced was blood, either unsorted or a sorted T cell fraction (not recorded which). Here the CDR3 reads CSVPGQGFGKLFF. The CDR3 coding sequence is TGCAGCGTTCCGGGACAGGGATTCGGTAAACTGTTTTTT.